What follows describes a single T cell receptor (beta chain). Antigen specificity is unknown. TCR cDNA, made by 5'RACE template switching, carried an added universal primer site and UMIs. A single record per CDR3 protein comes from TCRdb applying MiXCR to the 5' RACE reads. The table shows 250,000 to 350,000 distinct CDR3 sequences, with around 4.5% occurring only once. The sample comes from a study of T cells after yellow fever vaccination. In the study overall: Fractions low in cell number were prepared with SMART-Seq v4 Ultra Low Input. Points from the study as a whole: A small proportion of clonotypes was detected in both the CD4 and CD8 compartments. The bulk population could contribute abundant contaminating clonotypes to FACS-sorted repertoires.

This TCR derives from a man aged 18 to 29 who received the YFV17D yellow fever vaccine. The specimen comprised PBMCs, sampled 15 days after the yellow fever booster vaccination.

The CDR3 nucleotides are TGTGCCAGCACTACCTTCCGGGACAGTTACGAGCAGTACTTC. Translation gives CASTTFRDSYEQYF. The chain joins TRBV7-9 to TRBJ2-7; 7 bases line up with TRBD1. The CDR3 sequence is 14 residues long. Unmatched junction bases numbered 10, after V lost 7 bases and J lost 4 bases. Germline V gives CDR1 SEHNR, CDR2 FQNEAQ (reference sequence).